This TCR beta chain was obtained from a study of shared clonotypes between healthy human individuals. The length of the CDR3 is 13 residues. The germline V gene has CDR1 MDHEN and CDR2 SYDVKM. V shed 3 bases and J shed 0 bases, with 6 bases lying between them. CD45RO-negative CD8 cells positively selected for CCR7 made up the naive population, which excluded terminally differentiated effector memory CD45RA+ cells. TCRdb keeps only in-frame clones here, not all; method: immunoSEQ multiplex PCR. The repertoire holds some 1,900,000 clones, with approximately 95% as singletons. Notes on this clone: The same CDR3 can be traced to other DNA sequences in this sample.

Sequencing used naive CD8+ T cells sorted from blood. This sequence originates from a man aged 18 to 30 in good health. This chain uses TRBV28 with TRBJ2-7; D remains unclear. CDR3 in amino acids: CASSFGRSYEQYF. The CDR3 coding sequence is TGTGCCAGCAGTTTTGGTCGCTCCTACGAGCAGTACTTC.